A single sample is the source of the 8 T cell receptor beta chains below, sequenced in a study of radiotherapy plus CTLA-4 blockade in lung cancer. Assay: immunoSEQ multiplex PCR; the TCRdb copy retains only in-frame clones and omits some. The data show tens of thousands of clones, about 81% seen once. This specimen was peripheral blood, taken from a patient treated with radiotherapy plus ipilimumab. Receptor source: a human donor with non-small cell lung cancer that progressed on radiotherapy plus ipilimumab.

V usage is TRBV6-1 and J usage is TRBJ2-7, with D unclear. This CDR3 comprises 12 residues. Trimming stripped 1 base from V and 4 bases from J, with 5 bases between. Germline-derived CDR1 and CDR2 are MNHNS and SASEGT. The CDR3 loop reads CASSEVAYEQYF. DNA for the CDR3: TGTGCCAGCAGTGAAGTAGCATACGAGCAGTACTTC.

This chain uses TRBV5-1 with TRBJ2-2, with a weak D call TRBD1 (5 bases). V lost 4 bases and J 0 bases, leaving 16 bases between the germline ends. This CDR3 is 17 amino acids long. Per germline, CDR1 SGHRS and CDR2 YFSETQ. The CDR3 loop reads CASSLGASGANTGELFF. CDR3 DNA: TGCGCCAGCAGCCTAGGGGCCAGTGGGGCGAACACCGGGGAGCTGTTTTTT.

This clone was seen more than once but under ten times. The V and J genes are TRBV14 and TRBJ1-6, with D unclear. Germline loops: CDR1 SGHDN, CDR2 FVKESK. Trimming removed 1 base from V and 8 bases from J, with 6 bases in between. The CDR3 covers 13 residues. The CDR3 protein is CASSQGGHSPLHF. The CDR3 bases are TGTGCCAGCAGCCAAGGTGGGCATTCACCCCTCCACTTT.

This chain's CDR3 is CASSLSRGGSYEQYF. The CDR3 DNA reads TGTGCCAGCAGTTTATCAAGGGGGGGCTCCTACGAGCAGTACTTC. This chain uses TRBV27 with TRBJ2-7; TRBD2 is a possible D gene (7 bases). The length of the CDR3 is 15 residues. Looked up from germline, CDR1 is MNHEY and CDR2 is SMNVEV (reference sequence). V lost 0 bases, J lost 0 bases, and 9 bases lay in between.

The V gene is TRBV9, the J gene TRBJ2-1, with 10 bases that match TRBD2. This CDR3 is built from 15 residues. V dropped 4 bases and J dropped 9; count of bases not matched to a gene: 10. CDR1 is SGDLS and CDR2 is YYNGEE in the germline V gene. In DNA, the CDR3 is TGTGCCAGCAGCCGTCTCGGGACTAGCGTGAGTGAGCAGTTCTTC. This codes for CASSRLGTSVSEQFF.

The V and J genes are TRBV9 and TRBJ2-2; maybe TRBD2 (6 bases). The V gene's germline CDR1 is SGDLS and CDR2 YYNGEE. The CDR3 sequence is 15 residues long. V was trimmed by 1 base and J by 4 bases, leaving 11 bases between them. CDR3 nucleotides: TGTGCCAGCAGCGTAAACGGGGGAAGCACCGGGGAGCTGTTTTTT. Encoded protein: CASSVNGGSTGELFF. The entire variable domain, with the rest obtained from reference TRBV9 and TRBJ2-2, is as follows: DSGVTQTPKHLITATGQRVTLRCSPRSGDLSVYWYQQSLDQGLQFLIQYYNGEERAKGNILERFSAQQFPDLHSELNLSSLELGDSALYFCASSVNGGSTGELFFGEGSRLTVL.

The genes are TRBV19 and TRBJ1-6; 8 nucleotides match TRBD1. Per the germline V gene, CDR1 is LNHDA and CDR2 is SQIVND (reference sequence). The V and J ends lost 3 bases and 10 bases, in that order; junction bases with no gene match: 5. The length of the CDR3 is 14 residues. The CDR3 DNA sequence: TGTGCCAGTAGTATCGGACAGGGAGAATCACCCCTCCACTTT. It encodes CASSIGQGESPLHF.

The rearrangement links TRBV4-3 to TRBJ2-3, with D possibly matching TRBD1 (6 bases). V lost 2 bases to trimming and J lost 7 bases, with 10 bases between them. The CDR3 covers 13 residues. CDR1 LGHNA and CDR2 YSLEER come from the germline V gene. The CDR3 protein is CASSQNRAYTQYF. The CDR3 nucleotides are TGCGCCAGCAGCCAAAACAGGGCCTATACGCAGTATTTT.